These 21 T cell receptor beta chains share one sample of origin, sequenced in a study of T cells in Graves' hyperthyroidism and ophthalmopathy. It was RNA transcripts that yielded the amplified TCR beta CDR3 regions. Initially, a first-round RT-PCR of the TCR CDR3 employed the HTBI primer set. TCRdb reprocessed the multiplex PCR reads with MiXCR, giving one entry per CDR3 protein. The sample yields about 610,000 distinct CDR3 sequences, just over 45% seen once. Sample: peripheral blood or thyroid tissue (not recorded which). The receptors come from a woman aged 18 to 35 with Graves' hyperthyroidism.

This clonotype was seen many times. V usage is TRBV24-1 and J usage is TRBJ2-7, with unresolved D. Germline V gives CDR1 KGHDR, CDR2 SFDVKD. The CDR3 extends over 17 amino acids. Trimming left V 4 bases short and J 1 base short, with 19 bases between. CDR3 in amino acids: CATSDGQRADQSYEQYF. The DNA for the CDR3 is TGTGCCACCAGTGACGGTCAAAGAGCAGATCAATCCTACGAGCAGTACTTC.

The chain employs TRBV25-1 and TRBJ1-2; D is ambiguous. V lost 6 bases and J 3 bases, leaving 17 bases between the germline ends. Germline V CDR1 and CDR2: MGHDK, SYGVNS. The CDR3 runs to 15 residues. The CDR3 spells CASRFRPGNDYGYTF. In DNA form, the CDR3 reads TGTGCCAGCAGGTTCCGGCCGGGAAATGACTATGGCTACACCTTC.

This clonotype was detected only once. Since the CDR3 does not end with the conserved phenylalanine or tryptophan, this likely comes from a read error. The chain recombines TRBV2 with TRBJ1-4; D is perhaps TRBD1 (5 bases). Germline V gene data show CDR1 as SNHLY and CDR2 as FYNNEI. This CDR3 comprises 13 residues. In nucleotides, the CDR3 is TGTGCCGGCAGTGAGGGACGGACTGAAAAACTGTTTTCT. Translation: CAGSEGRTEKLFS.

Many counts were recorded for this clonotype. The genes are TRBV10-3 and TRBJ2-5; D possibly corresponds to TRBD1 (8 bases). Germline CDR1 is ENHRY and CDR2 is SYGVKD. Trimming took 6 bases from V and 1 from J, leaving 18 bases between them. The CDR3 covers 16 residues. The DNA of the CDR3 is TGTGCCATCAGCTCCGGGGAGGGACAGGCCCAAGAGACCCAGTACTTC. It translates to CAISSGEGQAQETQYF.

This sequence joins TRBV24-1 and TRBJ2-5, with 14 bases matching TRBD2. CDR3 length: 16 amino acids. Germline CDR1 KGHDR, CDR2 SFDVKD. Trimming removed 10 bases from V and 5 bases from J; junction bases left unmatched: 11. CDR3 protein: CATRTSGGRRSETQYF. The DNA of the CDR3 is TGTGCCACTAGGACTAGCGGGGGGCGCCGTTCGGAGACCCAGTACTTC.

This clonotype was recorded at least ten times. The rearrangement links TRBV12-3 or TRBV12-4 to TRBJ2-7; no reliable D call. The V end lost 8 bases, the J end lost 2 bases, and 13 bases lay between the germline ends. The CDR3 loop spans 13 amino acids. CDR3 DNA sequence: TGTGCCAGCTCCAATTTGGGTCCCTACGAGCAGTACTTC. It translates to CASSNLGPYEQYF.

The chain couples TRBV2 to TRBJ1-1; TRBD1 agrees at 7 bases. The CDR3 is 13 amino acids. CDR1 is SNHLY, CDR2 FYNNEI, per germline. After removal of 6 bases from V and 7 bases from J, the junction contained 8 bases not matched to a gene. This chain's CDR3 is CASRAGTAYEAFF. The DNA of the CDR3 is TGTGCCAGCAGGGCCGGGACAGCATATGAAGCTTTCTTT.

The chain is built from TRBV7-8 and TRBJ2-5; TRBD2 might be the D (7 bases). CDR1 and CDR2 (germline): SGHVS, FQNEAQ. This CDR3 contains 17 residues. V was trimmed by 5 bases and J by 4 bases, leaving 23 bases between them. The CDR3 DNA reads as TGTGCCAGCAGCCTTAGCGGGCCGGGGGCGGCGGGAGAGACCCAGTACTTC. This encodes CASSLSGPGAAGETQYF. Supplemented by reference TRBV7-8 and TRBJ2-5, the full variable domain reads GAGVSQSPRYKVAKRGQDVALRCDPISGHVSLFWYQQALGQGPEFLTYFQNEAQLDKSGLPSDRFFAERPEGSVSTLKIQRTQQEDSAVYLCASSLSGPGAAGETQYFGPGTRLLVL.

This clonotype has just one count. The gene calls are TRBV29-1 and TRBJ2-5; TRBD1 aligns across 8 bases. J gave up 5 bases and V 6 bases, and 5 bases lay outside the gene matches. CDR3 length: 12 residues. Germline assignment: CDR1 SQVTM and CDR2 ANQGSEA. This CDR3 is CSVAGQGETQYF. The CDR3 region has the DNA TGCAGCGTAGCTGGACAGGGCGAGACCCAGTACTTC. Full variable domain (outside the CDR3, taken from reference TRBV29-1 and TRBJ2-5): SAVISQKPSRDICQRGTSLTIQCQVDSQVTMMFWYRQQPGQSLTLIATANQGSEATYESGFVIDKFPISRPNLTFSTLTVSNMSPEDSSIYLCSVAGQGETQYFGPGTRLLVL.

At least ten counts were recorded for this clonotype. The chain links TRBV27 to TRBJ1-2; D gene ambiguous. CDR1 and CDR2 (germline): MNHEY, SMNVEV (reference sequence). CDR3 length: 14 amino acids. Trimming left V 4 bases short and J 5 bases short, with 14 bases between. The CDR3 DNA is TGTGCCAGCAGTTCCAGCCCCGGGGAGTATGGCTACACCTTC. As protein: CASSSSPGEYGYTF.

This clonotype has a count of ten or more. V is TRBV7-8 and J is TRBJ2-3; D remains unclear. V lost 5 bases and J lost 2, with 11 bases in between. Germline loops: CDR1 SGHVS, CDR2 FQNEAQ. This CDR3 comprises 14 residues. The DNA of the CDR3 is TGTGCCAGCAGCCGGACCTCCAACACAGATACGCAGTATTTT. Residues: CASSRTSNTDTQYF.

This clonotype has a count of ten or more. The V and J genes are TRBV20-1 and TRBJ2-7; 9 nucleotides match TRBD2. From germline, CDR1 is DFQATT and CDR2 SNEGSKA (reference sequence). CDR3 length: 18 residues. V trimming: 6 bases; J trimming: 3 bases; junction bases outside the gene matches: 21. CDR3 nucleotide sequence: TGCAGTGCCCTAGAAGGCGGGAGGGCCGCGAAGTCTTACTACGAGCAGTACTTC. Residues: CSALEGGRAAKSYYEQYF.

The genes are TRBV20-1 and TRBJ2-1; no firm D call. CDR1 is DFQATT and CDR2 is SNEGSKA in the germline V gene (reference sequence). The CDR3 spans 12 residues. V lost 1 base, J lost 8 bases, and 9 bases lay in between. The chain's CDR3 is CSARGPGDEQFF. Here the CDR3 DNA reads TGCAGTGCTAGAGGGCCTGGGGATGAGCAGTTCTTC.

V usage is TRBV29-1 and J usage is TRBJ1-1, with D maybe TRBD1 (6 bases). Trimming took 5 bases from V and 5 from J, leaving 12 bases between them. Germline CDR1 reads SQVTM; CDR2 reads ANQGSEA. The CDR3 loop spans 12 amino acids. CDR3 amino acids: CSVRQVGTEAFF. CDR3 nucleotide sequence: TGCAGCGTTAGACAGGTGGGGACTGAAGCTTTCTTT.

The rearrangement joins TRBV11-2 to TRBJ1-1, with 7 bases aligning to TRBD1. CDR3 size: 12 residues. Looked up from germline, CDR1 is SGHAT and CDR2 is FQNNGV. V gave up 6 bases and J gave up 6 bases; unmatched junction bases: 4. The CDR3 DNA reads TGTGCCAGCAGTAGACAGGGTGCTGAAGCTTTCTTT. This sequence encodes CASSRQGAEAFF.

This clonotype was observed many times. The chain has TRBV29-1 and TRBJ2-7, with unresolved D. CDR3 length: 12 residues. Germline CDR1 is SQVTM and CDR2 is ANQGSEA. The CDR3: CSGTSRTYEQYF. As DNA, the CDR3 is TGCAGTGGAACCTCGAGGACCTACGAGCAGTACTTC.

This clonotype came up a few times. The V and J genes are TRBV7-2 and TRBJ2-3; D ambiguous. Germline V gives CDR1 SGHTA, CDR2 FQGNSA. This CDR3 has 12 residues. Trimming removed 0 bases from V and 7 bases from J, with 5 bases in between. The CDR3 loop reads CASSLAFNTQYF. The CDR3 DNA reads as TGTGCCAGCAGCTTAGCCTTCAATACGCAGTATTTT.

The rearrangement uses TRBV7-6 and TRBJ2-5; tentative D call: TRBD2 (7 bases). The CDR3 has 13 amino acids. Germline loops: CDR1 SGHVS, CDR2 FNYEAQ. V was trimmed by 10 bases and J by 2 bases, leaving 14 bases between them. CDR3 in amino acids: CAIGQRGQETQYF. CDR3 sequence (DNA): TGTGCCATCGGACAGCGGGGTCAAGAGACCCAGTACTTC.

This clonotype was picked up many times. The chain employs TRBV12-3 or TRBV12-4 and TRBJ1-1; D call uncertain. V was clipped by 8 bases and J by 4 bases, with 14 bases between them. CDR3 length: 13 amino acids. The CDR3 sequence: CASRPPFVTEAFF. DNA of the CDR3: TGTGCCAGCCGGCCCCCTTTTGTCACTGAAGCTTTCTTT.

There are many counts of this clonotype. In nucleotides, the CDR3 is TGCAGTGCTAGAGACGACCCCGGGACAGGGGTCGGGGAGCTGTTTTTT. It specifies CSARDDPGTGVGELFF. The chain joins TRBV20-1 to TRBJ2-2; 10 positions agree with TRBD1. This CDR3 is built from 16 residues. J was trimmed by 7 bases and V by 0 bases; bases with no gene match: 8. CDR1 is DFQATT and CDR2 is SNEGSKA in the germline V gene (reference sequence).

This clonotype was picked up many times. This chain uses TRBV6-1 with TRBJ2-5; a weak D match, TRBD1 (6 bases). Germline loops: CDR1 MNHNS, CDR2 SASEGT. This CDR3 contains 13 residues. V gave up 6 bases and J gave up 5 bases, with 13 bases separating them. The CDR3: CASRNRDGETQYF. CDR3 bases: TGTGCCAGCAGAAACAGGGACGGCGAGACCCAGTACTTC.